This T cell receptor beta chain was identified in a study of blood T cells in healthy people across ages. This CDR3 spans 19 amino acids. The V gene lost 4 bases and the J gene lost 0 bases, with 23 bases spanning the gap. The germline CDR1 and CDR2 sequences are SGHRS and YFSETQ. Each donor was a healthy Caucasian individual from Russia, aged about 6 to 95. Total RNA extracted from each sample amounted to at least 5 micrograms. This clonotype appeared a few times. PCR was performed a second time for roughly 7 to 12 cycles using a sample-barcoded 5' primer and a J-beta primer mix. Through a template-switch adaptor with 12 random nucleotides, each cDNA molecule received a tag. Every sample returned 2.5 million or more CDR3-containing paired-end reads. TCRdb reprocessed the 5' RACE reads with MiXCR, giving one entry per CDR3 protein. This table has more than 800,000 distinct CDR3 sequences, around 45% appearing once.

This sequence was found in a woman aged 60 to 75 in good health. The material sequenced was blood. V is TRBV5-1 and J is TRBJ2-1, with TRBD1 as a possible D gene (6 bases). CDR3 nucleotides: TGCGCCAGCAGCGGAAACCCGGGACAAAGAACGAGCTCCTACAATGAGCAGTTCTTC. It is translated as CASSGNPGQRTSSYNEQFF.